This TCR beta chain is drawn from a study of vaccination effects on CD4 cells after COVID-19. Study at large: For each well, about 1.8 million PBMC were cultured with about 10 IU/ml IL-2 and about 9.1 ug/ml peptides.

The assay was immunoSEQ multiplex PCR, and TCRdb's table has in-frame clones only and misses some. The table shows around 46,000 clones, with around 67% occurring only once. As concerns this clone: The antigen is unknown.

CD4+ T cell isolation took place after approximately 11 days of culture. Notes on the study in general: Relatively few convalescent patients took part in the study, which had no early post-infection timepoints.

Germline CDR1 and CDR2: MNHEY and SVGEGT. Trimming took 5 bases from V and 7 from J, leaving 18 bases between them. The CDR3 consists of 15 residues. This receptor was identified in a human donor who received a COVID-19 vaccine. Sequences were derived from CD4+ T cells from PBMCs cultured without peptide, sampled before COVID-19 vaccination. The V and J genes are TRBV6-2 or TRBV6-3 and TRBJ1-5; perhaps TRBD1 as D (5 bases). CDR3 DNA sequence: TGTGCCAGCAGTCCGGAACAGGTTCTAGGGCAGCCCCAGCATTTT. This sequence encodes CASSPEQVLGQPQHF.